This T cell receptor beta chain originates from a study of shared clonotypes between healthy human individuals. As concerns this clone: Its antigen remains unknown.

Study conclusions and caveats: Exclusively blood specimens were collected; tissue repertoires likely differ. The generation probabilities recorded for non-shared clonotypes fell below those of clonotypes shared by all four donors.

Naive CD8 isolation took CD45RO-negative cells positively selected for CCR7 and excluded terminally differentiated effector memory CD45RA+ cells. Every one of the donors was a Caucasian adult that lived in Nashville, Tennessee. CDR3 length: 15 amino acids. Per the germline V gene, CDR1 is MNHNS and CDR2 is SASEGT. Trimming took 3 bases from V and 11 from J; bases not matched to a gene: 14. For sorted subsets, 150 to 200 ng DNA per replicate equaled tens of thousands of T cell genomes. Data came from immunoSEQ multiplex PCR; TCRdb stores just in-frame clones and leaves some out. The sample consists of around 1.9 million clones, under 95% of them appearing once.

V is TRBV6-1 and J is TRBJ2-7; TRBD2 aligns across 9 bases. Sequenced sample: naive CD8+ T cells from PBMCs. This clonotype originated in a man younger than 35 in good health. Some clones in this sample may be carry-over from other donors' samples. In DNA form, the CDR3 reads TGTGCCAGCAGTGATTTGAGCGGGAGGACCACCAATAAGTACTTC. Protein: CASSDLSGRTTNKYF.